The TCR beta chain described here comes from a study of blood T cell repertoires in COVID-19. Patients in Seattle were enrolled during active infection, then followed longitudinally. The germline V and J ends were trimmed by 5 bases and 2 bases, with 3 bases remaining between them. Per germline, CDR1 MNHEY and CDR2 SVGAGI. The CDR3 is 11 residues long. In the study's own analysis: Estimation of nucleated cell counts relied on the amplification of reference gene primers. Only in-frame clones appear in the TCRdb table, and some are missing; sequencing was by immunoSEQ multiplex PCR. V and J calls and clone size come straight from that table; D and trimming were deduced from the DNA. The sample contains 200,000 to 250,000 clones, about nine tenths of which appear only once.

V is TRBV6-5 and J is TRBJ1-2; no clear D. The receptor's source is a man younger than 45 with COVID-19, enrolled during active disease. The sample taken for sequencing was peripheral blood. In nucleotides, the CDR3 is TGTGCCAGCAGTCAGAACTATGGCTACACCTTC. Residues: CASSQNYGYTF.